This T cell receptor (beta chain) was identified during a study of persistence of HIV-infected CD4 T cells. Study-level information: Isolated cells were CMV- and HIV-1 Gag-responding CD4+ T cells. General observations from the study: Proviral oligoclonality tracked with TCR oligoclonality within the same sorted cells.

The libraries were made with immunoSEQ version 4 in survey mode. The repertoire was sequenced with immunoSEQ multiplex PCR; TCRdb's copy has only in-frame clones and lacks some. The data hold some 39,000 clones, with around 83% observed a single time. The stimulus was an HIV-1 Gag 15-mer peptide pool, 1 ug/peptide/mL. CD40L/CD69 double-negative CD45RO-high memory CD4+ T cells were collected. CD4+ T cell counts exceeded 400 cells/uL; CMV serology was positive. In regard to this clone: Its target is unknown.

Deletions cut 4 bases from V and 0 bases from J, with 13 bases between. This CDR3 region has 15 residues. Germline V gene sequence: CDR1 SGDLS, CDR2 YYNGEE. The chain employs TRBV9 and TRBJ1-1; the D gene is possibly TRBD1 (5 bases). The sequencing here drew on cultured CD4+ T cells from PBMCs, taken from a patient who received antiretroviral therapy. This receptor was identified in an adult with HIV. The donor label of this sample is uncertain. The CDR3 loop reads CASSPRGSMNTEAFF. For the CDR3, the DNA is TGTGCCAGCAGCCCAAGGGGCAGCATGAACACTGAAGCTTTCTTT.